This note documents a single T cell receptor (beta chain) sequence. Its target is unknown. Repertoires were generated with immunoSEQ multiplex PCR, while TCRdb's copy carries only in-frame clones and drops some. The sample lists approximately 300,000 clones; about nine tenths were seen once. With V trimmed by 4 bases and J by 5 bases, 11 bases remained unmatched. This CDR3 has 17 residues. Germline assignment: CDR1 MNHNS and CDR2 SASEGT. The sample belongs to a study of cytomegalovirus exposure and HLA in healthy donors. As for the study in general: The roughly 110 validation repertoires were produced on the same platform as the 550 to 750 repertoires of the first cohort. This was reported in a later analysis.

Overall study results and limits: It was reported that the classifier diagnosed cytomegalovirus status with high specificity and sensitivity in both the original and validation cohorts. First-cohort TCR clusters tended to co-occur in the 90 to 150 validation repertoires, a later analysis found.

Sequencing used PBMCs. The chain carries TRBV6-1 and TRBJ2-7, with TRBD2 identical over 13 bases. This TCR was sampled from a woman aged 25 to 39 in good health and CMV-seropositive. The CDR3 DNA sequence: TGTGCCAGCAGTGTTGGGACTAGCGGGACGAGGGCAGACGAGCAGTACTTC. Translated: CASSVGTSGTRADEQYF.